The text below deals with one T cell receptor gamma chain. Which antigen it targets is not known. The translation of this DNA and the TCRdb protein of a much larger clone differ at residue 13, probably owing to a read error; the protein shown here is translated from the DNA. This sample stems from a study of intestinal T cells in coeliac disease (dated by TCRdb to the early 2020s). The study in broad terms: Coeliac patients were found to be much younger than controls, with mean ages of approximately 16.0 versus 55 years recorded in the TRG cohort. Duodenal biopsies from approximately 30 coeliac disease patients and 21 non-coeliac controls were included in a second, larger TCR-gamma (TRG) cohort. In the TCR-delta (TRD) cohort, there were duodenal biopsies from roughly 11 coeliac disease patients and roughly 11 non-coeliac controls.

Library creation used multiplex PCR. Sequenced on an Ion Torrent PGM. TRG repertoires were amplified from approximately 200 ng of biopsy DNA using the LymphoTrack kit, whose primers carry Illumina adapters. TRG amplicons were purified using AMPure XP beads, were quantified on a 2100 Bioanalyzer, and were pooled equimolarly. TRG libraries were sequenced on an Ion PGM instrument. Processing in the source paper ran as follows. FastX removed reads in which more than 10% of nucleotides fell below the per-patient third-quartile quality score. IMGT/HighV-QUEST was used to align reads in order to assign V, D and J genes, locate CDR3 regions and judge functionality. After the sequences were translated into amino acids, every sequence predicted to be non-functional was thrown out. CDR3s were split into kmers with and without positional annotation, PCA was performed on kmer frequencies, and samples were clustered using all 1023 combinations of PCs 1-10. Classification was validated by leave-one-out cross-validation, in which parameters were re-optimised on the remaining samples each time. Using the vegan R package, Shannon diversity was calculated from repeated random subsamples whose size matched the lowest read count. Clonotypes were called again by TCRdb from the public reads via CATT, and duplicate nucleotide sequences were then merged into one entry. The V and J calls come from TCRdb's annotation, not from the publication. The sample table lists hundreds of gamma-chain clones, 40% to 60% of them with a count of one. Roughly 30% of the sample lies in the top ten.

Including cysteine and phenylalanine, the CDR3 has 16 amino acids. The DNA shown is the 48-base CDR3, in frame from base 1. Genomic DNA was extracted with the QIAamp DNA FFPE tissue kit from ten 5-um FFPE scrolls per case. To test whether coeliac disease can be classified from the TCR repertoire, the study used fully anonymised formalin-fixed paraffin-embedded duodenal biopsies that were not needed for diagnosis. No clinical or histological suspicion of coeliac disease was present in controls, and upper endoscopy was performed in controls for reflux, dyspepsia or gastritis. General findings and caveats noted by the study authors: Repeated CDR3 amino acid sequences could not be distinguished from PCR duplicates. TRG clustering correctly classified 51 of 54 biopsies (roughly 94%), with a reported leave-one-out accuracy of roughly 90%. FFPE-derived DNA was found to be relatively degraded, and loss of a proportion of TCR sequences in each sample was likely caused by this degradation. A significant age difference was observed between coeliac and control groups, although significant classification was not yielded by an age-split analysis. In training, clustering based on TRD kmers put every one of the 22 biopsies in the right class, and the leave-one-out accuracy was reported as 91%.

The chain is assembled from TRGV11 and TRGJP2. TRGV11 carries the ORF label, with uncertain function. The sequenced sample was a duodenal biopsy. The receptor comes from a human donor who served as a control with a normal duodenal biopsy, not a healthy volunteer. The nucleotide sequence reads TGTGCCTGCTGGATTAGGTGCCGGATTAGTGATTGGACCAAGACGTTT. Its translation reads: CACWIRCRISDWTKTF.